This T cell receptor beta chain was observed in a study of regulatory T cells in long-lasting Graves disease. Many counts were recorded for this clonotype. Its antigen is still unknown. Building the TCR beta libraries relied on iRepertoire HTBI primers, and CDR3 regions underwent Arm-PCR. Via MiXCR, TCRdb re-called the multiplex PCR reads, giving one row per CDR3 protein. The repertoire has hundreds of thousands of distinct CDR3 sequences, 22% of them found once; the top ten carry around 13%. V lost 0 bases, J lost 5 bases, and 7 bases lay in between. The CDR3 loop spans 13 amino acids. The germline V gene has CDR1 SGHTA and CDR2 FQGNSA. Time point described: persistent/refractory GD, antithyroid drugs over 5 years with positive TRAb. PBMCs were the source of the RNA used for TCR sequencing. Study observations and caveats: Favoring TRBV28, TRBJ1-2 and TRBJ2-5 was a feature seen in persistent disease.

V and J are TRBV7-2 and TRBJ2-5; D unclear. Sample: peripheral blood mononuclear cells (PBMCs), taken when the disease was refractory, from a patient treated with antithyroid drugs. This TCR derives from a female donor with Graves disease. CDR3 nucleotide sequence: TGTGCCAGCAGCTTAGCGCCTAGGGAGACCCAGTACTTC. This gives the protein CASSLAPRETQYF.